The rows below give T cell receptor beta chains drawn from one sample of a study of T cell repertoires in aging, cancer and after chemotherapy. TCRdb used MiXCR to reprocess the multiplex PCR reads, holding one entry per CDR3 protein. The repertoire holds about 860 distinct CDR3 sequences, with around 28% as singletons. Sequenced material: blood. The source of these receptors is a human donor with a blood cancer. The CDR3 runs from the conserved cysteine through the conserved F or W. The order of the fields is V gene, D gene, J gene, clone size, CDR3 DNA, CDR3 protein. The D gene is left open where the match is weak. The listing skips clone size in some rows; elsewhere it reads once, few, many or a size class.

TRBV27	.	TRBJ2-7	.	TGTGCCAGCAGTTTCTCGGGTAGCTGGAGCCAGTGGGAGCAGTACTTC	CASSFSGSWSQWEQYF
TRBV6-4	.	TRBJ2-4	.	TGTGCCAGTCCGAACCCAGGGGAGAGTCAAAACATTCAGTACTTC	CASPNPGESQNIQYF
TRBV27	TRBD2	TRBJ2-7	.	TGTGCCACCCGCCCGCAGGGACTAGCGTCGTGGGAGCAGTACTTC	CATRPQGLASWEQYF
TRBV6-4	TRBD2	TRBJ2-3	.	TGTGCCAGCTCGGTAGCGGGAGAGGCAGATACGCAGTATTTT	CASSVAGEADTQYF
TRBV10-1	TRBD1	TRBJ1-1	.	TGCGCCAGCACCGGGCGGGAGACAGGGGGTTTTGCTCGTCGTACTGAAGCTTTCTTT	CASTGRETGGFARRTEAFF
TRBV19	TRBD1	TRBJ2-5	large	TGTGCCAGTAGTAACCCAGGACAGGGCGGCGAGACCCAGTACTTC	CASSNPGQGGETQYF
TRBV19	TRBD2	TRBJ2-1	large	TGTGCCAGTAGTATTCTGTGGGAGGGCAGAAATGAGCAGTTCTTC	CASSILWEGRNEQFF
TRBV29-1	TRBD2	TRBJ2-1	large	TGCAGCGTTGCTAGCGCGGGAGGGTACTACAATGAGCAGTTCTTC	CSVASAGGYYNEQFF
TRBV9	.	TRBJ2-1	.	TGTGCCAGCAGCCCACGAAGCGGTGACTCCTACAATGAGCAGTTCTTC	CASSPRSGDSYNEQFF
TRBV20-1	TRBD1	TRBJ2-4	.	TGCAGTGCTAGTCTCCAGGGGGACAAAAACATTCAGTACTTC	CSASLQGDKNIQYF
TRBV20-1	TRBD2	TRBJ2-5	large	TGCACTGCTAGCGGGGGGCCGTACCAAGAGACCCAGTACTTC	CTASGGPYQETQYF
TRBV29-1	TRBD1	TRBJ1-4	large	TGCAGCGTTGCCCGGACAGGCGATGAAAAACTGTTTTTT	CSVARTGDEKLFF
TRBV30	.	TRBJ2-7	few	TGTGCCTGGAGCCCGGGACTGGGTTACGAGCAGTACTTC	CAWSPGLGYEQYF
TRBV5-1	.	TRBJ2-3	.	TGCGCCAGCAGCTTGGCCCCAGATACGCAGTATTTT	CASSLAPDTQYF
TRBV29-1	.	TRBJ2-1	large	TGCAGCGTTGAAGGGGCAGGGAAGAACTACAATGAGCAGTTCTTC	CSVEGAGKNYNEQFF
TRBV19	.	TRBJ2-1	hyperexpanded	TGTGCCAGTTGTCCGGGTTTTACCTACAATGAGCAGTTCTTC	CASCPGFTYNEQFF
TRBV30	.	TRBJ1-4	large	TGTGCCTCCACTGCGGGCTGGGGTAATGAAAAACTGTTTTTT	CASTAGWGNEKLFF
TRBV6-1	TRBD2	TRBJ2-1	medium-sized	TGTGCCAGCAGTGAACACCCAGCGGGGGCTTACAATGAGCAGTTCTTC	CASSEHPAGAYNEQFF
TRBV14	.	TRBJ1-2	.	TGTGCCAGCAGCCCGACGGGACGGAACTATGGCTACACCTTC	CASSPTGRNYGYTF
TRBV7-2	TRBD2	TRBJ2-1	.	TGTGCCAGCAGCTTAAGTGCGCCACAGCGGGGGTTCTTC	CASSLSAPQRGFF
TRBV20-1	TRBD2	TRBJ2-7	.	TGCAGTGCTAGCTCCTCCGGGACTAGCGGGGGGCGGTACGAGCAGTACTTC	CSASSSGTSGGRYEQYF
TRBV28	TRBD2	TRBJ2-3	few	TGTGCCAGCTATAGCGGGGGGGGGACAGATACGCAGTATTTT	CASYSGGGTDTQYF
TRBV13	TRBD1	TRBJ2-2	large	TGTGCCAGCAGCACCAGGACAGGGGGCCCCACCGGGGAGCTGTTTTTT	CASSTRTGGPTGELFF
TRBV19	.	TRBJ1-1	few	TGTGCCAGTAGTATTAGCCGTGGAGCCTACGGGACCCCGAGCACTGAAGCTTTCTTT	CASSISRGAYGTPSTEAFF
TRBV18	.	TRBJ2-7	few	TGTGCCAGCTGCACCGGAGTTAACGACGAGCAGTACTTC	CASCTGVNDEQYF
TRBV6-4	TRBD2	TRBJ2-1	medium-sized	TGTGCCAGCAGTCCGACTAGCGGGAGCAGCAATGAGCAGTTCTTC	CASSPTSGSSNEQFF
TRBV7-2	TRBD2	TRBJ2-1	few	TGTGCCAGCCGGGTCCGGGAGGTGGGGTACAATGAGCAGTTCTTC	CASRVREVGYNEQFF
TRBV6-1	TRBD1	TRBJ2-7	medium-sized	TGTGCCAGCAGCGGGACAGGGGGCTCCTACGAGCAGTACTTC	CASSGTGGSYEQYF
TRBV11-2	.	TRBJ2-3	few	TGTGCCAGCAGCTTAGGAAACATCTACACAGATACGCAGTATTTT	CASSLGNIYTDTQYF
TRBV28	.	TRBJ1-6	few	TGTGCCACTATAGGTCCACCCAATAATTCACCCCTCCACTTT	CATIGPPNNSPLHF
TRBV29-1	.	TRBJ2-1	large	TGCAGCGTGACAGGTTACAATGAGCAGTTCTTC	CSVTGYNEQFF
TRBV30	.	TRBJ2-6	large	TGTGCCTGGAGAACGGCCTCTGGGGCCAACGTCCTGACTTTC	CAWRTASGANVLTF
TRBV6-5	TRBD1	TRBJ1-4	.	TGTGCCAGCAGCCCGGGACAGGGTGGGGCAACTAATGAAAAACTGTTTTTT	CASSPGQGGATNEKLFF
TRBV5-1	.	TRBJ2-2	.	TGCGCCAGCAGCTTGGGGCAGGGCCACACCGGGGAGCTGTTTTTT	CASSLGQGHTGELFF
TRBV20-1	TRBD2	TRBJ2-1	few	TGCAGTGCTAGCCTTAGCGGGAGAGAGATTGCTGAGCAGTTCTTC	CSASLSGREIAEQFF
TRBV4-2	TRBD2	TRBJ2-6	.	TGTGCCAGCAGCCGAGGCCGGGAGGGCTCTGGGGCCAACGTACTGACTTTC	CASSRGREGSGANVLTF
TRBV6-1	.	TRBJ2-2	.	TGTGCCAGCAGTGATTTTACCAAGGGGCACGGGGAGCTGTTTTTT	CASSDFTKGHGELFF
TRBV25-1	.	TRBJ2-7	.	TGTGCCACCACGGTGGGGCCAGGGTTGACCTACGAGCAGTACTTC	CATTVGPGLTYEQYF
TRBV6-4	.	TRBJ2-6	medium-sized	TGTGCCAGCAGTGTGGTCGGCGGCTCTGGGGCCAACGTCCTGACTTTC	CASSVVGGSGANVLTF
TRBV15	.	TRBJ1-1	few	TGTGCCACCAGCAGAGAAGTGGGCCTACATGAAGCTTTCTTT	CATSREVGLHEAFF
TRBV7-3	.	TRBJ2-5	.	TGTGCCAGCAGCTTGGTCGGGCAAGAGACCCAGTACTTC	CASSLVGQETQYF
TRBV4-1	TRBD1	TRBJ2-3	once	TGCGCCAGCAGCCACCCAGGACAGGGGGCCACAGATACGCAGTATTTT	CASSHPGQGATDTQYF
TRBV6-2/TRBV6-3	.	TRBJ2-2	large	TGTGCCAGCAGTTCGGATCGCACCGGGGAGCTGTTTTTT	CASSSDRTGELFF
TRBV10-3	.	TRBJ2-3	few	TGTGCCATCAGTGAGTCGGAGACCCCGCCAGACACAGATACGCAGTATTTT	CAISESETPPDTDTQYF